The present TCR beta chain was sequenced within a study of CD4 T cells in relation to SARS-CoV-2 and coronaviruses. At the level of the study: PBMCs were cultured with antigen for roughly 11 days before TCR beta sequencing. No peptide or an HIV-1 Nef peptide pool served as negative control. Study-level findings and limits: Crossreactivity was assessed only for spike protein, not other viral proteins.

Repertoires were generated with immunoSEQ multiplex PCR, while TCRdb's copy carries only in-frame clones and drops some. This repertoire shows more than 20,000 clones, around 76% found once; its top ten account for 17%. Unexposed donor CD4+ T cells date from 2011-2018, before the COVID-19 pandemic. The cells were cultured for approximately 10 days before CD4+ T cells were isolated. Unexposed-donor CD4+ T cells were probed with SARS-CoV-2 S/N and four cold-coronavirus spikes, cells permitting. As to this clone: Its antigen is as yet unknown.

Sequences were obtained from CD4+ T cells from PBMCs, cultured in vitro. The sequence derives from a human donor in good health.

CDR3 sequence (DNA): TGTGCCAGCAGCGTAGCCGCCCAGGGTTGGCCGGTCGGCGAGCAGTACTTC. Its protein product is CASSVAAQGWPVGEQYF. V gene TRBV9 combines with J gene TRBJ2-7; possibly TRBD1 for D (5 bases). Germline V gives CDR1 SGDLS, CDR2 YYNGEE. The V end was cut by 0 bases, the J end by 6 bases, with 22 bases between. This CDR3 comprises 17 residues. Filled out from reference TRBV9 and TRBJ2-7, the complete variable domain reads DSGVTQTPKHLITATGQRVTLRCSPRSGDLSVYWYQQSLDQGLQFLIQYYNGEERAKGNILERFSAQQFPDLHSELNLSSLELGDSALYFCASSVAAQGWPVGEQYFGPGTRLTVT.